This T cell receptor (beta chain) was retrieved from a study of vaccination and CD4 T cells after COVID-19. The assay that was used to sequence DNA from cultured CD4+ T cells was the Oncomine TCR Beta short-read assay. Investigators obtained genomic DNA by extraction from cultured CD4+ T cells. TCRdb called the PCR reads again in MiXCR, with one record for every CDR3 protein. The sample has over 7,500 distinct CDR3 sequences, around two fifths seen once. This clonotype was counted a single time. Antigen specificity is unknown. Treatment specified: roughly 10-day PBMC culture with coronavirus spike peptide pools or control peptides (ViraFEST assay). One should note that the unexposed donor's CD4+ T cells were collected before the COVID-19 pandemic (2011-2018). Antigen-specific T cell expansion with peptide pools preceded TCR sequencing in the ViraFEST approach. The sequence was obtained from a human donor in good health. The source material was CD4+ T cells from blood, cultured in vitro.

The CDR3 loop reads CASRPPLAGGLIYTGELFF. DNA of the CDR3: TGTGCCAGCAGACCACCCTTAGCGGGAGGGCTAATCTACACCGGGGAGCTGTTTTTT. The chain couples TRBV28 to TRBJ2-2; the match to TRBD2 covers 11 bases. Trimming at V came to 6 bases and at J to 3 bases, leaving 15 bases not matched to a gene. Germline values: CDR1 MDHEN, CDR2 SYDVKM. This CDR3 contains 19 residues.